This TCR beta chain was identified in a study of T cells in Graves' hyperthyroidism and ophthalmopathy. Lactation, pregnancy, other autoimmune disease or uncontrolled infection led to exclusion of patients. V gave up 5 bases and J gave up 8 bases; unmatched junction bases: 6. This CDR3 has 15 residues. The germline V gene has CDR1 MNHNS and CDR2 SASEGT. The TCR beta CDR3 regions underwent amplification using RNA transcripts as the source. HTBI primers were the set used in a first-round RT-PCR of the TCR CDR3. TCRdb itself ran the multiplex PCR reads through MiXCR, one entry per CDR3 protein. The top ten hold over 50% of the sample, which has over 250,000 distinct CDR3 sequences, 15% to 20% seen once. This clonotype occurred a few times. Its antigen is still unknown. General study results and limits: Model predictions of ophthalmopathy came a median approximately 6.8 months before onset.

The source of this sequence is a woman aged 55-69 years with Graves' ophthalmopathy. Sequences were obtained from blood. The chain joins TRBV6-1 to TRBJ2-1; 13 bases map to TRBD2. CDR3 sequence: CASSRTSGRLDEQFF. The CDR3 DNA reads TGTGCCAGCAGTAGGACTAGCGGGAGACTTGATGAGCAGTTCTTC.